The 16 T cell receptor beta chains below were found in one sample sequenced in a study of tumor and adjacent non-tumor tissue in lung cancer. No cell sorting was done before RNA was extracted from the tissue. A modified ARM-PCR protocol with three rounds of nested PCR amplified TCRbeta. Each CDR3 protein is one row after TCRdb ran MiXCR on the multiplex PCR reads. Of some 120,000 distinct CDR3 sequences listed, roughly 64% are singletons. Sequenced sample: lung tumor tissue. These receptors all stem from a man aged 30 to 45 with non-small cell lung cancer.

Comments on this clonotype: A clone one base away is much larger, so this may be a read error. The chain is built from TRBV7-9 and TRBJ2-7; 11 bases agree with TRBD2. With V trimmed by 1 base and J by 10 bases, 6 bases remained unmatched. CDR3 length: 14 residues. CDR1 SEHNR and CDR2 FQNEAQ come from the germline V gene (reference sequence). CDR3 residues: CASSLGTSGLGQYF. The CDR3 DNA is TGTGCCAGCAGCTTAGGGACTAGCGGGCTGGGCCAGTACTTC.

Turning to this clonotype: A read error may account for a junction end that differs from germline. The V call is TRBV29-1, the J call TRBJ2-1, with D perhaps TRBD2 (5 bases). CDR1 and CDR2 (germline): SQVTM, ANQGSEA. This CDR3 comprises 10 residues. CDR3 residues: CSVISIEQFF. CDR3 bases: TGTAGCGTTATATCTATTGAGCAGTTCTTC.

A note on this clonotype: The junction does not match germline at one end; this may be a read error. This chain joins TRBV20-1 and TRBJ2-1; 9 positions match TRBD2. Germline lookup yields CDR1 DFQATT and CDR2 SNEGSKA (reference sequence). This CDR3 comprises 14 residues. The CDR3 sequence is CSARTAGGYNERFF. The CDR3 DNA is TGCAGTGCTAGAACGGCGGGAGGGTACAATGAGCGGTTCTTC.

This clonotype has at least ten counts. The chain is built from TRBV11-1 and TRBJ1-1; 8 bases line up with TRBD1. CDR3 size: 14 residues. The V and J ends lost 1 base and 3 bases, in that order; junction bases with no gene match: 1. In germline, CDR1 is SGHAT, CDR2 FQDESV (reference sequence). CDR3 coding DNA: TGTGCCAGCAGCTTAGAGACAGGGGACACTGAAGCTTTCTTT. It specifies CASSLETGDTEAFF.

Concerning this clonotype itself: The conserved closing phenylalanine or tryptophan is absent in this CDR3, likely reflecting a read error. V usage is TRBV29-1 and J usage is TRBJ1-2, with D possibly matching TRBD1 (6 bases). The CDR3 spans 13 residues. The germline CDR1 and CDR2 sequences are SQVTM and ANQGSEA. CDR3 in amino acids: CITSDSRVYGYTL. Here the CDR3 DNA reads TGCATCACTTCGGACAGTCGGGTATATGGCTACACCTTA.

In regard to this clonotype: Since a much larger clone is just one base distant, this may be a read error. The rearrangement uses TRBV20-1 and TRBJ2-1; D ambiguous. Germline V gene lookup returns CDR1 DFQATT and CDR2 SNEGSKA (reference sequence). CDR3 length: 14 residues. The CDR3 DNA reads TGCAGTGCTAGCAAAGGGTACTCCTACAATGAGCACTTCTTC. Protein product: CSASKGYSYNEHFF.

In the case of this clonotype: This is likely a read error, given that the CDR3 carries no conserved phenylalanine or tryptophan at its end. The V gene is TRBV20-1, the J gene TRBJ2-3, with TRBD2 matching 9 bases. Germline V lookup: CDR1 DFQATT, CDR2 SNEGSKA (reference sequence). The V and J ends lost 4 bases and 3 bases, in that order; junction bases with no gene match: 5. This CDR3 contains 14 residues. The CDR3 DNA is TGCAGTGCTACGGCGGGGGGGCCGACAGATACGCAGTATTCT. Its translation is CSATAGGPTDTQYS.

In the case of this clonotype: A much larger clone lies a single base off, so this may be a read error. The V and J genes are TRBV20-1 and TRBJ2-7; 10 nucleotides match TRBD1. The length of the CDR3 is 15 residues. Germline-derived CDR1 and CDR2 are DFQATT and SNEGSKA (reference sequence). The ends lost 7 bases at V and 0 bases at J; junction bases unmatched: 9. The CDR3 sequence: CSGQGTGAYSYEQYF. For the CDR3, the DNA is TGCAGTGGGCAGGGGACAGGGGCCTACTCCTACGAGCAGTACTTC.

To note about this clonotype: Sequence at one end of the junction differs from germline and may be a read error. The chain couples TRBV29-1 to TRBJ1-2; no definite D call. Germline V gives CDR1 SQVTM, CDR2 ANQGSEA. The CDR3 is made up of 13 amino acids. CDR3 amino acids: CSAREDVISCYIF. CDR3 bases: TGCAGCGCCCGAGAAGATGTAATCTCGTGCTACATCTTC. Looking up the rest from reference TRBV29-1 and TRBJ1-2 gives the full variable domain: SAVISQKPSRDICQRGTSLTIQCQVDSQVTMMFWYRQQPGQSLTLIATANQGSEATYESGFVIDKFPISRPNLTFSTLTVSNMSPEDSSIYLCSAREDVISCYIFGSGTRLTVV.

As to this clonotype: A much more abundant neighbour one base away suggests this may be a read error. V gene TRBV20-1 combines with J gene TRBJ1-2; D is possibly TRBD1 (5 bases). CDR1 is DFQATT and CDR2 is SNEGSKA in the germline V gene (reference sequence). V lost 5 bases and J lost 6, with 19 bases in between. The CDR3 totals 14 residues. CDR3 in amino acids: CSAAWWGFGDGYTF. The CDR3 nucleotides read TGCAGTGCTGCATGGTGGGGGTTTGGTGATGGCTACACCTTC.

This clonotype was picked up many times. This chain links TRBV11-3 with TRBJ2-1; no definite D call. Trimming pared 5 bases from V and 3 bases from J, leaving 14 bases between. Germline V lookup: CDR1 SGHNT, CDR2 YENEEA. The CDR3 contains 15 residues. CDR3 DNA sequence: TGTGCCAGCAGCCAGAGAGAGGACGACTACAATGAGCAGTTCTTC. It translates to CASSQREDDYNEQFF.

Remarks on this clonotype: Possible read error: a much larger clone is one base away. V is TRBV20-1 and J is TRBJ2-3; no clear D gene. This CDR3 comprises 11 residues. Germline lookup yields CDR1 DFQATT and CDR2 SNEGSKA (reference sequence). V was shortened by 7 bases and J by 2 bases, with 7 bases between the two germline ends. CDR3 nucleotides: TGCAGTGTTCTGGTCACAGATACGCAGTATTTT. It is translated as CSVLVTDTQYF.

Notes on this clonotype: The junction does not match germline at one end; this may be a read error. This chain links TRBV7-9 with TRBJ2-1; D is tentatively TRBD1 or TRBD2 (5 bases each). The CDR3 covers 14 residues. Germline-derived CDR1 and CDR2 are SEHNR and FQNEAQ (reference sequence). The CDR3 region has the DNA TGTGCAAGCAGCTCCCCGGGGACCTACAATGAGCAGTTATTC. The encoded protein is CASSSPGTYNEQLF. Using reference TRBV7-9 and TRBJ2-1 for the parts outside the CDR3, the full variable domain is DTGVSQNPRHKITKRGQNVTFRCDPISEHNRLYWYRQTLGQGPEFLTYFQNEAQLEKSRLLSDRFSAERPKGSFSTLEIQRTEQGDSAMYLCASSSPGTYNEQLFGPGTRLTVL.

Concerning this clonotype: The junction does not match germline at one end; this may be a read error. The chain has TRBV7-3 and TRBJ2-3; unclear D gene. CDR1 and CDR2 (germline): SGHTA, FQGTGA. This CDR3 region has 14 residues. The CDR3 DNA is TGTGCCAGCAGCCCTCCACCGGGCACAGACACGCAGTATTTT. Protein: CASSPPPGTDTQYF.

Details on this clonotype: A much bigger clone sits one base away, suggesting this may be a read error. The chain combines TRBV6-2 or TRBV6-3 with TRBJ2-7; weak D call: TRBD2 (6 bases). Per the germline V gene, CDR1 is MNHEY and CDR2 is SVGEGT. The CDR3 spans 15 residues. The CDR3 spells CVSSYRQRAYYEQYF. CDR3 DNA sequence: TGTGTCAGCAGTTACCGCCAGCGGGCCTACTACGAGCAGTACTTC.

This clonotype has at least ten counts. The chain employs TRBV20-1 and TRBJ2-1, with TRBD2 matching over 8 bases. The CDR3 runs to 16 residues. The germline V gene encodes CDR1 DFQATT and CDR2 SNEGSKA (reference sequence). Trimming cost V 6 bases and J 0 bases; bases outside gene matches: 10. The CDR3 spells CSANSIAGSSYNEQFF. As DNA, the CDR3 is TGCAGTGCCAACTCCATAGCGGGGAGCTCCTACAATGAGCAGTTCTTC.